This T cell receptor beta chain was sequenced in a study of beta chain features in type 1 diabetes. Study observations and caveats: Shorter TCRB CDR3s, moderately but significantly so, were found in Type 1 diabetes patients in all four CD4+ subsets. Reduced insertions and increased deletions marked VDJ junctions in type 1 diabetes patients.

CDR1 KGHSH and CDR2 LQKENI come from the germline V gene. The CDR3 runs to 14 residues. The V and J ends lost 0 bases and 4 bases respectively, with 9 bases between them. Reverse transcription of all isolated RNA meant that expressed TCRB transcripts were sequenced. A few million reads were obtained on average from naive, central memory and regulatory T cell samples. TCRdb keeps only in-frame clones here, not all; method: immunoSEQ multiplex PCR. The table includes about 650,000 clones, 9.5% to 15% detected once. Remarks on this clone: Antigen: not known.

The TCR comes from a young man with type 1 diabetes. This rearrangement joins TRBV18 to TRBJ1-2; D is uncertain. The sequencing sample was made of naive CD4+ T cells from blood. CDR3 nucleotide sequence: TGTGCCAGCTCACCACCGACGGCAGGCTATGGCTACACCTTC. Translation gives CASSPPTAGYGYTF.